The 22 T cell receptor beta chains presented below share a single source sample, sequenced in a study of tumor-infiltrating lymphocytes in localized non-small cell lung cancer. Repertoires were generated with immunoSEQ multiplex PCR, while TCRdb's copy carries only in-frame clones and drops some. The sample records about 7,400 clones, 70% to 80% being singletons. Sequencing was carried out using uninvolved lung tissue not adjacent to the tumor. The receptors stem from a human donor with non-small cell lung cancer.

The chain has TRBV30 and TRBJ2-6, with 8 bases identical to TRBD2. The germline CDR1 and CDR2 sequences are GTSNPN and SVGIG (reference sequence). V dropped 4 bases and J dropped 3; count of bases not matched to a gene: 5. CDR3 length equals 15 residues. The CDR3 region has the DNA TGTGCCTGGACCCGGGGGGGGGATGGGGCCAACGTCCTGACTTTC. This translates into CAWTRGGDGANVLTF. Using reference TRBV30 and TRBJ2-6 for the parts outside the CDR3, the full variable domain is SQTIHQWPATLVQPVGSPLSLECTVEGTSNPNLYWYRQAAGRGLQLLFYSVGIGQISSEVPQNLSASRPQDRQFILSSKKLLLSDSGFYLCAWTRGGDGANVLTFGAGSRLTVL.

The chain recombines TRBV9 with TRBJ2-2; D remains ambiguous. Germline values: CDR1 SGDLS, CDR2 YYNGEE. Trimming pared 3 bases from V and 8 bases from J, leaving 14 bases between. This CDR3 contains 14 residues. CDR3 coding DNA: TGTGCCAGCAGCGAAAGCAGGTGGTCAGGGGAGCTGTTTTTT. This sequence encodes CASSESRWSGELFF.

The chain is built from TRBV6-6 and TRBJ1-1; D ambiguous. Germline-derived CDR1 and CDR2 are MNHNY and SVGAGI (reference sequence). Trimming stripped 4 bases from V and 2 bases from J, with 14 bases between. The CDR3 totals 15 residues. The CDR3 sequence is CASSLTLGVNTEAFF. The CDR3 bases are TGTGCCAGCAGTTTAACCCTAGGAGTAAACACTGAAGCTTTCTTT.

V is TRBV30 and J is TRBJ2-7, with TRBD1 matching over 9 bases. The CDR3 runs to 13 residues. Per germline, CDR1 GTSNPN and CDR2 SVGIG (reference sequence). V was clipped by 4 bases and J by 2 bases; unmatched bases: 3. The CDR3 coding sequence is TGTGCCTGGAACCGGGACAGGGCCTACGAGCAGTACTTC. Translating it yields CAWNRDRAYEQYF.

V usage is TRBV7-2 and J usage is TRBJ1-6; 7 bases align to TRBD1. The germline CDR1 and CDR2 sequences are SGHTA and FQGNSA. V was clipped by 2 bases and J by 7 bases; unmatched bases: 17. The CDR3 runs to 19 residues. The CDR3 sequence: CASSLSSGGGGYRNSPLHF. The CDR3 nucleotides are TGTGCCAGCAGCTTATCTTCAGGGGGTGGGGGCTATAGGAATTCACCCCTCCACTTT.

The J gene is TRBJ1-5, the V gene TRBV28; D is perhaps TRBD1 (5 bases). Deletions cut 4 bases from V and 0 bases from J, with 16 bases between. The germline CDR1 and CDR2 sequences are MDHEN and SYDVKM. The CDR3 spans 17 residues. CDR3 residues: CASSSTGALYSNQPQHF. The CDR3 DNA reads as TGTGCCAGCAGTTCGACCGGGGCCCTATATAGCAATCAGCCCCAGCATTTT.

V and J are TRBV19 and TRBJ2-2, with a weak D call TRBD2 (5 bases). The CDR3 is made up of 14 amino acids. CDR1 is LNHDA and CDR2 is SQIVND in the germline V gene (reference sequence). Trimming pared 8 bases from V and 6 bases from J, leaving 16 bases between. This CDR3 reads CASEGPRRAGELFF. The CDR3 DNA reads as TGTGCCAGTGAGGGTCCTCGGCGGGCCGGGGAGCTGTTTTTT.

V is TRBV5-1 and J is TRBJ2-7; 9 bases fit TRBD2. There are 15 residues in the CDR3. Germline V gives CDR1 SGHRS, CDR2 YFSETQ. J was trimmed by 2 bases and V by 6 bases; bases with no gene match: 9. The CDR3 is CASTQLAGGTYEQYF. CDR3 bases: TGCGCCAGCACCCAACTAGCGGGTGGTACCTACGAGCAGTACTTC.

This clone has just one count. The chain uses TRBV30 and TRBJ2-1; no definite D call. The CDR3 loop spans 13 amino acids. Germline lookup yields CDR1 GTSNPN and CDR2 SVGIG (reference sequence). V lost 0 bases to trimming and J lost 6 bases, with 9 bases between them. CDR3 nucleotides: TGTGCCTGGAGTGTGGCGGCACCCAATGAGCAGTTCTTC. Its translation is CAWSVAAPNEQFF.

CDR3 sequence: CASSLSRTGSQVALYGYTF. The CDR3 nucleotides are TGTGCCAGCAGTCTCTCTCGGACGGGGTCCCAAGTGGCTCTATATGGCTACACCTTC. V and J are TRBV28 and TRBJ1-2, with D hard to call. CDR3 length: 19 amino acids. From germline, CDR1 is MDHEN and CDR2 SYDVKM. Trimming stripped 5 bases from V and 5 bases from J, with 30 bases between.

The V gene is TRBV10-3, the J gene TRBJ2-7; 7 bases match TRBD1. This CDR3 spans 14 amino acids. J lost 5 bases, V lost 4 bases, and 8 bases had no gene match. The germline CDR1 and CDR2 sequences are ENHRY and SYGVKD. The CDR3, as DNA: TGTGCCATCAGTGGGCCAGGGGGTAAAAACGAGCAGTACTTC. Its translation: CAISGPGGKNEQYF.

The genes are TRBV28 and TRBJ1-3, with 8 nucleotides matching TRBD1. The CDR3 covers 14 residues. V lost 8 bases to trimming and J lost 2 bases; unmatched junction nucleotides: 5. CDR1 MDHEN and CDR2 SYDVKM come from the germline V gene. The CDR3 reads CASDRQGPGNTIYF. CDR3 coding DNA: TGTGCCAGCGACAGACAGGGGCCTGGAAACACCATATATTTT.

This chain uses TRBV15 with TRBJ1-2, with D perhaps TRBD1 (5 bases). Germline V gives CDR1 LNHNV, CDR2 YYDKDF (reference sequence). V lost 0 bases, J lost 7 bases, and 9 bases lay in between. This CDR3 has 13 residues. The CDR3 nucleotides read TGTGCCACCAGCAGAGATGCAGGGCTTGGCTACACCTTC. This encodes CATSRDAGLGYTF. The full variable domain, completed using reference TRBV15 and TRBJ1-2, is DAMVIQNPRYQVTQFGKPVTLSCSQTLNHNVMYWYQQKSSQAPKLLFHYYDKDFNNEADTPDNFQSRRPNTSFCFLDIRSPGLGDTAMYLCATSRDAGLGYTFGSGTRLTVV.

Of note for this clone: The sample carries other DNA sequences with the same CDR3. The CDR3 here is CASSFGQYYEQYF. The CDR3 DNA is TGTGCCAGCAGCTTCGGTCAATACTACGAGCAGTACTTC. This rearrangement joins TRBV7-2 to TRBJ2-7; D call uncertain. Trimming stripped 3 bases from V and 3 bases from J, with 9 bases between. Germline-derived CDR1 and CDR2 are SGHTA and FQGNSA. CDR3 length: 13 amino acids.

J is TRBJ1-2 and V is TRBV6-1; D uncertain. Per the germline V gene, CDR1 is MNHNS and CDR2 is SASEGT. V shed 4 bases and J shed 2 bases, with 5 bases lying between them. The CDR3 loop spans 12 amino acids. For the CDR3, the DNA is TGTGCCAGCAGTGCAAGCAACTATGGCTACACCTTC. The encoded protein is CASSASNYGYTF.

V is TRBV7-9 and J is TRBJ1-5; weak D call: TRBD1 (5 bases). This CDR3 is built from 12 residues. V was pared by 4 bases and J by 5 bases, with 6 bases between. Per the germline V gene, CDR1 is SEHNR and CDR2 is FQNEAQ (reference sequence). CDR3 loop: CASSWGYQPQHF. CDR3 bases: TGTGCCAGCAGCTGGGGGTATCAGCCCCAGCATTTT.

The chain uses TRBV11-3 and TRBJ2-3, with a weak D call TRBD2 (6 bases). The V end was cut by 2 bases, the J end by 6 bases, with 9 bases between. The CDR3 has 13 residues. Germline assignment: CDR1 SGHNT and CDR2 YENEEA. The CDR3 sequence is CASSLRERDTQYF. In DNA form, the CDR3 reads TGTGCCAGCAGCTTACGGGAGCGGGATACGCAGTATTTT. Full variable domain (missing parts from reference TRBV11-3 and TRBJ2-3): EAGVVQSPRYKIIEKKQPVAFWCNPISGHNTLYWYLQNLGQGPELLIRYENEEAVDDSQLPKDRFSAERLKGVDSTLKIQPAELGDSAVYLCASSLRERDTQYFGPGTRLTVL.

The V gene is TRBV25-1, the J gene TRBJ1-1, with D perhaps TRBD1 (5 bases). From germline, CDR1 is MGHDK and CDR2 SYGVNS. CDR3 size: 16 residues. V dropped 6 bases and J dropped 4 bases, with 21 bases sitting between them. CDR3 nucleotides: TGTGCCAGCAGGAATGTAGGGGATTGGAGTGGCACTGAAGCTTTCTTT. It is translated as CASRNVGDWSGTEAFF.

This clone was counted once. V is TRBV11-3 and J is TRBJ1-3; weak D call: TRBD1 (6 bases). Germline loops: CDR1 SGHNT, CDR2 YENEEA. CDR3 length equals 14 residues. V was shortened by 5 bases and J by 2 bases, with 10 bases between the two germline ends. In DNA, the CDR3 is TGTGCCAGCAGCGACGGGACACCTGGAAACACCATATATTTT. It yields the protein CASSDGTPGNTIYF.

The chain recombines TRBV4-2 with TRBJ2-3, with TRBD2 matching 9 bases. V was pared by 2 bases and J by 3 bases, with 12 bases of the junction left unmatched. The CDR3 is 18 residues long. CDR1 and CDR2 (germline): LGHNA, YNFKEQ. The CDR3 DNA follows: TGTGCCAGCAGCCAAAGGGCAACCAGAGCGGGAGGTACAGATACGCAGTATTTT. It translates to CASSQRATRAGGTDTQYF.

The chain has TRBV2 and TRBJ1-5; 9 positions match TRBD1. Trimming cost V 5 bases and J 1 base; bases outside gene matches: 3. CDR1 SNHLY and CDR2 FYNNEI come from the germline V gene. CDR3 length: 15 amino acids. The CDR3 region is CASSRDRASNQPQHF. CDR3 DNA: TGTGCCAGCAGTCGGGACAGGGCGAGCAATCAGCCCCAGCATTTT.

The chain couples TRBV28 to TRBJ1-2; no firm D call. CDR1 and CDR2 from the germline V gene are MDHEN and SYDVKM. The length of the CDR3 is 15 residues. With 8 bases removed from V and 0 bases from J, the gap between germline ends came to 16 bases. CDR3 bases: TGTGCCAGCCATGTCCACTCAGCCGCTAACTATGGCTACACCTTC. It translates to CASHVHSAANYGYTF.